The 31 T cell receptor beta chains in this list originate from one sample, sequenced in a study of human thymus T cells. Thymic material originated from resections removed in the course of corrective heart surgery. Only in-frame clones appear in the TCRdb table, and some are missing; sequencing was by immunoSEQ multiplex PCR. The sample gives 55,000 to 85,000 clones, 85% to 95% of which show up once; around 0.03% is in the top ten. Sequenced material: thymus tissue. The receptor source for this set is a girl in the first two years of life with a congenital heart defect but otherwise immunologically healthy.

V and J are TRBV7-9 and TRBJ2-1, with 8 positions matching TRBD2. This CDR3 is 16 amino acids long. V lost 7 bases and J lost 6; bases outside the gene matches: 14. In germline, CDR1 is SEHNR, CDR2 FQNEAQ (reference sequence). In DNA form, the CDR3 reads TGTGCCAGCACCAATCGAGGACTAGCCCCCAGCAATGAGCAGTTCTTC. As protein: CASTNRGLAPSNEQFF.

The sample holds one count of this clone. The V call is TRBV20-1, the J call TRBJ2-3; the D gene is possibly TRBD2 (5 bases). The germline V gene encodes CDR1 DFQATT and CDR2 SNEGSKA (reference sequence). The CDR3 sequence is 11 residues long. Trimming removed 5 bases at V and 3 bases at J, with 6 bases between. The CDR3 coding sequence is TGCAGTGCTGGGAGTACAGATACGCAGTATTTT. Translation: CSAGSTDTQYF.

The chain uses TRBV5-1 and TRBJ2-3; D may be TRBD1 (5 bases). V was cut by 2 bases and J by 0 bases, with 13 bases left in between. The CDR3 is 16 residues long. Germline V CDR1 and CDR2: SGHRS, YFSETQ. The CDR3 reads CASSFGAGTSTDTQYF. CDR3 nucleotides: TGCGCCAGCAGCTTTGGGGCAGGAACGAGCACAGATACGCAGTATTTT.

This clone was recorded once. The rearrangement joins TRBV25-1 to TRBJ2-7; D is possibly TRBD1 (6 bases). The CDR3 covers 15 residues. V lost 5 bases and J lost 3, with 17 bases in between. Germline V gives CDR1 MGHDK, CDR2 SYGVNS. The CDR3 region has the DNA TGTGCCAGCAGTCGATCCAGGGGCGATAGCTACGAGCAGTACTTC. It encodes CASSRSRGDSYEQYF.

The CDR3 DNA is TGTGCCAGCAGCCCCTATTTGGGACGGCCGGCTGAAAAACTGTTTTTT. Its translation is CASSPYLGRPAEKLFF. This chain joins TRBV28 and TRBJ1-4, with D possibly TRBD1 on 5 matching bases. There are 16 residues in the CDR3. The germline V gene encodes CDR1 MDHEN and CDR2 SYDVKM. Trimming took off 6 bases at V and 7 bases at J, with 21 bases between the two ends. Using reference TRBV28 and TRBJ1-4 for the parts outside the CDR3, the full variable domain is DVKVTQSSRYLVKRTGEKVFLECVQDMDHENMFWYRQDPGLGLRLIYFSYDVKMKEKGDIPEGYSVSREKKERFSLILESASTNQTSMYLCASSPYLGRPAEKLFFGSGTQLSVL.

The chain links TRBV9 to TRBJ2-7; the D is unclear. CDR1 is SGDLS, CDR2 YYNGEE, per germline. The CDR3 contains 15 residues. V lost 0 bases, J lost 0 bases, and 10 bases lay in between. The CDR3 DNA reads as TGTGCCAGCAGCGTAGGTGCCCATAGCTCCTACGAGCAGTACTTC. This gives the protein CASSVGAHSSYEQYF.

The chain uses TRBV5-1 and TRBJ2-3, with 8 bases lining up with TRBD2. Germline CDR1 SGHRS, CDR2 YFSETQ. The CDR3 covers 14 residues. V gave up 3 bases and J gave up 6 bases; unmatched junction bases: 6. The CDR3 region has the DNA TGCGCCAGCAGCTGGGGACTAGTTGGGGATACGCAGTATTTT. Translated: CASSWGLVGDTQYF.

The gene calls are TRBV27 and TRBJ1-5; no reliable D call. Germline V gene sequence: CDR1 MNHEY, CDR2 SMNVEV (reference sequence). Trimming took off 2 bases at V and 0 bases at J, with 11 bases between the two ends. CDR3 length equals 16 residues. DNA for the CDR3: TGTGCCAGCAGTTTACCAGCGGGCCGTAGCAATCAGCCCCAGCATTTT. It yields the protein CASSLPAGRSNQPQHF.

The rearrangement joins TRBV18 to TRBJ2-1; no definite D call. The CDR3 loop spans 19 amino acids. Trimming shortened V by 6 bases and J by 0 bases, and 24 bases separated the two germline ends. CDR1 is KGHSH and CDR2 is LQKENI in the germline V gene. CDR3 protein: CASSDASSRGYRSYNEQFF. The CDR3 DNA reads TGTGCCAGCTCCGACGCGTCATCTAGAGGTTATCGCTCCTACAATGAGCAGTTCTTC. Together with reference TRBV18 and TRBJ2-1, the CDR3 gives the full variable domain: NAGVMQNPRHLVRRRGQEARLRCSPMKGHSHVYWYRQLPEEGLKFMVYLQKENIIDESGMPKERFSAEFPKEGPSILRIQQVVRGDSAAYFCASSDASSRGYRSYNEQFFGPGTRLTVL.

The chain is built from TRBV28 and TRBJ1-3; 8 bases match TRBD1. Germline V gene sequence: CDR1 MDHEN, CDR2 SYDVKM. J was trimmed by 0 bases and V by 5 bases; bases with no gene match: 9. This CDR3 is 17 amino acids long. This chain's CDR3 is CASSHKTGEDSGNTIYF. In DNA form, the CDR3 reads TGTGCCAGCAGTCACAAGACAGGGGAAGACTCTGGAAACACCATATATTTT. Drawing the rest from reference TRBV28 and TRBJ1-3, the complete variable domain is DVKVTQSSRYLVKRTGEKVFLECVQDMDHENMFWYRQDPGLGLRLIYFSYDVKMKEKGDIPEGYSVSREKKERFSLILESASTNQTSMYLCASSHKTGEDSGNTIYFGEGSWLTVV.

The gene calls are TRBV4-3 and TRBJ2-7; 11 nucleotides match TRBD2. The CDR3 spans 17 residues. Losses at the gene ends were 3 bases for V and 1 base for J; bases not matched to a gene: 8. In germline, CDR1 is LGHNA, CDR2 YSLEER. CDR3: CASSHVAASGRSYEQYF. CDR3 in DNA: TGCGCCAGCAGCCACGTGGCAGCTAGCGGGAGGTCCTACGAGCAGTACTTC.

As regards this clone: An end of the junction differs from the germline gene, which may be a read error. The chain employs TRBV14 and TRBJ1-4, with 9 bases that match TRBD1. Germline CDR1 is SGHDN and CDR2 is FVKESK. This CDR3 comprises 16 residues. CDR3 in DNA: TGTGCCAGCAGCCATGGGTCCGGGGACAGGGCTGAAAAATTGTTTTTT. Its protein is CASSHGSGDRAEKLFF. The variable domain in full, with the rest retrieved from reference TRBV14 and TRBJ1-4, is EAGVTQFPSHSVIEKGQTVTLRCDPISGHDNLYWYRRVMGKEIKFLLHFVKESKQDESGMPNNRFLAERTGGTYSTLKVQPAELEDSGVYFCASSHGSGDRAEKLFFGSGTQLSVL.

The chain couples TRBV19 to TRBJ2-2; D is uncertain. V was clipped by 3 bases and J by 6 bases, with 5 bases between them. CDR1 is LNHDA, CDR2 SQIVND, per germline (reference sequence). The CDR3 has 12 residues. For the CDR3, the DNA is TGTGCCAGTAGTATCCTCCCCGGGGAGCTGTTTTTT. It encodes CASSILPGELFF.

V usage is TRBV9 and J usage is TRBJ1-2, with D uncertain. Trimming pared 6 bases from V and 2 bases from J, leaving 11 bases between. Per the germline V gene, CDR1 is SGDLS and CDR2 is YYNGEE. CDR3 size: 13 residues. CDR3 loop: CASTPLPNYGYTF. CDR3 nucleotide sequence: TGTGCCAGCACCCCCCTGCCGAACTATGGCTACACCTTC.

This CDR3 is CASSYSKGSVIRAFF. The CDR3 DNA sequence: TGTGCCAGCAGTTACTCGAAGGGGAGTGTTATAAGAGCTTTCTTT. The chain has TRBV6-5 and TRBJ1-1; D is perhaps TRBD1 (5 bases). Looked up from germline, CDR1 is MNHEY and CDR2 is SVGAGI. This CDR3 is 15 amino acids long. V shed 0 bases and J shed 10 bases, with 18 bases lying between them.

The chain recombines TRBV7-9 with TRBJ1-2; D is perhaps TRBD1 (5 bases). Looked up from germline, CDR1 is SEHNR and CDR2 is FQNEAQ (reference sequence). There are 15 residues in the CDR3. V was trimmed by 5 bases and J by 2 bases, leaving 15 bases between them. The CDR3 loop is CASSQRQGGNYGYTF. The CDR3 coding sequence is TGTGCCAGCAGCCAAAGGCAGGGCGGGAACTATGGCTACACCTTC.

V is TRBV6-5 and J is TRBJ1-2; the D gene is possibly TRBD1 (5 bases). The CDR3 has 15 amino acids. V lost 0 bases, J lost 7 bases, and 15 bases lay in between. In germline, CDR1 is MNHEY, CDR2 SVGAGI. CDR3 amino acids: CASSYSKWPGFGYTF. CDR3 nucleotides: TGTGCCAGCAGTTACTCGAAATGGCCAGGGTTTGGCTACACCTTC.

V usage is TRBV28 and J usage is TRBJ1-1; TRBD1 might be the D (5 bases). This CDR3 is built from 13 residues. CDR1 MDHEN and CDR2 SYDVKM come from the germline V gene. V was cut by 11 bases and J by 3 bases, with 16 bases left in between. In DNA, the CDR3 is TGTGCCCATCAGCTTGGGGCCCACACTGAAGCTTTCTTT. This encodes CAHQLGAHTEAFF.

In nucleotides, the CDR3 is TGTGCCAGCAGCCAAGGGACTAGCGGGAGGGGAGATACGCAGTATTTT. It yields the protein CASSQGTSGRGDTQYF. This sequence joins TRBV6-6 and TRBJ2-3; TRBD2 aligns across 16 bases. Germline CDR1 MNHNY, CDR2 SVGAGI (reference sequence). The V gene end was trimmed by 6 bases and the J gene end by 5 bases; junction bases not matched to a gene: 5. The CDR3 consists of 16 residues.

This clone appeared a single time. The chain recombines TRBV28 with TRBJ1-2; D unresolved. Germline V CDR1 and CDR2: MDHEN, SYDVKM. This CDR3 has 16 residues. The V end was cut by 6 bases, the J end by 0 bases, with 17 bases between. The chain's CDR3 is CASSQAPHRTNYGYTF. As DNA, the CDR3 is TGTGCCAGCAGCCAGGCTCCTCACAGAACTAACTATGGCTACACCTTC.

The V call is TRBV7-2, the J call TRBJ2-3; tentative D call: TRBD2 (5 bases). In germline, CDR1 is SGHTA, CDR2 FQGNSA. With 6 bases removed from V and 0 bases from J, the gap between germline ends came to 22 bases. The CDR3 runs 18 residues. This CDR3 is CASSWVVGGPPSTDTQYF. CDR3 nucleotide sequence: TGTGCCAGCAGTTGGGTGGTGGGCGGGCCGCCTAGCACAGATACGCAGTATTTT.

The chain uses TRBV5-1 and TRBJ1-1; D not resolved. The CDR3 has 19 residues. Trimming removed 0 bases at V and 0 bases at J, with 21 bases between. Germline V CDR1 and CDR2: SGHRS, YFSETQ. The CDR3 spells CASSLDVGNRPAMNTEAFF. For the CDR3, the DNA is TGCGCCAGCAGCTTGGACGTGGGTAACCGGCCCGCTATGAACACTGAAGCTTTCTTT.

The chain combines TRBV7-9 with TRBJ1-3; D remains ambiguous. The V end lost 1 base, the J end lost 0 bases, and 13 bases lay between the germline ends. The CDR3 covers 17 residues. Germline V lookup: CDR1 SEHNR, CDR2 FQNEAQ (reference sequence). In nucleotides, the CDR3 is TGTGCCAGCAGCTTAGTGGCGGCAGAGAGCTCTGGAAACACCATATATTTT. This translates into CASSLVAAESSGNTIYF.

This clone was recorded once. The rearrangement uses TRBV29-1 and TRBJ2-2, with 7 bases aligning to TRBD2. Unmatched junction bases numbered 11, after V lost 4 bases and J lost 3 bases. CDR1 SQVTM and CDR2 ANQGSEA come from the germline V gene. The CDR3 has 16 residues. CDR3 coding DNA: TGCAGCGTTGCCCCGCCCGGGACTACTGACACCGGGGAGCTGTTTTTT. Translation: CSVAPPGTTDTGELFF.

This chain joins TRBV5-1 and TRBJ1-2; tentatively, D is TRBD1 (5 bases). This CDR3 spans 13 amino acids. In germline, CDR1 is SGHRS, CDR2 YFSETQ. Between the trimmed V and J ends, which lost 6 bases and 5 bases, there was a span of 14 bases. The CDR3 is CASTPGRLYGYTF. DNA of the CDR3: TGCGCCAGCACCCCGGGACGCCTGTATGGCTACACCTTC.

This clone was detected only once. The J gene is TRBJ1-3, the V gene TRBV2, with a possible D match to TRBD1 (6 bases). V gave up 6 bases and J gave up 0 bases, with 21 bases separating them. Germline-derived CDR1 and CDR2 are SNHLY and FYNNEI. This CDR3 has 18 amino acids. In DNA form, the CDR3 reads TGTGCCAGCAGAGGTATTTCACGGGACACCTACTCTGGAAACACCATATATTTT. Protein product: CASRGISRDTYSGNTIYF.

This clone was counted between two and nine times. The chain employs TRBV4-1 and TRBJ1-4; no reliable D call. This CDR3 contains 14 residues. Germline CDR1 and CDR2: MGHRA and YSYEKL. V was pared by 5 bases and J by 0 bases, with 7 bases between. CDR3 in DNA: TGCGCCAGCAGCATGGGCCCAACTAATGAAAAACTGTTTTTT. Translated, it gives CASSMGPTNEKLFF.

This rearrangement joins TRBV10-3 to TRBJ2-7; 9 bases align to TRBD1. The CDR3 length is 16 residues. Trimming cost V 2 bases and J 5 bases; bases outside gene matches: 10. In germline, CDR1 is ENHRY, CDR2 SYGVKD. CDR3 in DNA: TGTGCCATCAGTGAGGGGAACAGGGGGCGCGTCCACGAGCAGTACTTC. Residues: CAISEGNRGRVHEQYF.

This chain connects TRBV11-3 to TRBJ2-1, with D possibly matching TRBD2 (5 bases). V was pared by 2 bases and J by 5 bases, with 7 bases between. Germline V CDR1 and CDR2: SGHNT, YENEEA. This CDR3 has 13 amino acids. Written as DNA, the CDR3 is TGTGCCAGCAGCTTACTAGCTAACAATGAGCAGTTCTTC. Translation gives CASSLLANNEQFF.

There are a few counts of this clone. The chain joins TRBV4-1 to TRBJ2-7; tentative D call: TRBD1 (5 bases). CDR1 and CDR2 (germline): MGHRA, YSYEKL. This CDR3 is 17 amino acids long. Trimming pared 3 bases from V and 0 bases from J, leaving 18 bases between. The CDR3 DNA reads TGCGCCAGCAGCCAGGCAGACAGTCCACCGAGCTCCTACGAGCAGTACTTC. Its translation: CASSQADSPPSSYEQYF.

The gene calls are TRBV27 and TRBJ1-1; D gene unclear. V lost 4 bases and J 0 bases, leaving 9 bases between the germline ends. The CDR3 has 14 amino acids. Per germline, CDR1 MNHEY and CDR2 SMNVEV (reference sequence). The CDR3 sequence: CASSSKRLNTEAFF. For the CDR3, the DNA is TGTGCCAGCAGTTCTAAGAGGTTGAACACTGAAGCTTTCTTT.